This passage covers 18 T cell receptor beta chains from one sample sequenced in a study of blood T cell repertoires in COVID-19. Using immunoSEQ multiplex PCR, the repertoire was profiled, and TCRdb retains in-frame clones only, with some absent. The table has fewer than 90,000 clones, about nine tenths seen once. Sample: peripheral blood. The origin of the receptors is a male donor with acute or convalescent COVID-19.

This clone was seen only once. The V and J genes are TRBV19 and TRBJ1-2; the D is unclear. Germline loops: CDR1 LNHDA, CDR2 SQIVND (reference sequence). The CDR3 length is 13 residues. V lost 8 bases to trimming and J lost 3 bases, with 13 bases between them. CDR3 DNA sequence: TGTGCCAGTCTTTACTCGGCGGACTATGGCTACACCTTC. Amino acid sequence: CASLYSADYGYTF.

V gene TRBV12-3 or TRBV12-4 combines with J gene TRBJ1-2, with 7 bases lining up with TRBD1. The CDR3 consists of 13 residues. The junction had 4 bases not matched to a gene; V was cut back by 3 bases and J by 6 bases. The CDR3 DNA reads TGTGCCAGCAGTTTGGGACAGCCGAATGGCTACACCTTC. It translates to CASSLGQPNGYTF.

The CDR3 loop reads CASSDWSGQGAEEQYF. The CDR3 DNA reads as TGTGCCAGCAGTGACTGGTCGGGACAGGGGGCGGAGGAGCAGTACTTC. This chain connects TRBV25-1 to TRBJ2-7; 12 bases are a match to TRBD1. The junction had 10 bases not matched to a gene; V was cut back by 3 bases and J by 7 bases. CDR3 length equals 16 residues. Per the germline V gene, CDR1 is MGHDK and CDR2 is SYGVNS.

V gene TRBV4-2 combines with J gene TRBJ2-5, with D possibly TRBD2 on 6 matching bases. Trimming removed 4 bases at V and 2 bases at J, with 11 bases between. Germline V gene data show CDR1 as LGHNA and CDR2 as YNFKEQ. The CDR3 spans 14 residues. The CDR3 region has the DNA TGTGCCAGCAGCCCCGGGGCGGGACAAGAGACCCAGTACTTC. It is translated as CASSPGAGQETQYF.

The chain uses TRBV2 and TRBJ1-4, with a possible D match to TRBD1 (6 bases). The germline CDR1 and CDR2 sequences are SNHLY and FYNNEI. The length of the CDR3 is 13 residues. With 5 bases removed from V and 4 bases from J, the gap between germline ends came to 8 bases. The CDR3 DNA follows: TGTGCCAGCAGTCAGGGGTTTAATGAAAAACTGTTTTTT. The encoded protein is CASSQGFNEKLFF.

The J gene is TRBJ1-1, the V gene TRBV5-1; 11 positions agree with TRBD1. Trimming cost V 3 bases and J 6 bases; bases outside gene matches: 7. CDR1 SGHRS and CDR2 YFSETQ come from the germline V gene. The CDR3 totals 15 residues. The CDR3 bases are TGCGCCAGCAGCTCGGAACCGGGACAGGGGGCTGAAGCTTTCTTT. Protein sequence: CASSSEPGQGAEAFF.

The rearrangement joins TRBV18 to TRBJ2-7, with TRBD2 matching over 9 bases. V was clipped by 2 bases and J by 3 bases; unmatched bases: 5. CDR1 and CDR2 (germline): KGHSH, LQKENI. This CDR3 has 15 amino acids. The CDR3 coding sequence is TGTGCCAGCTCACCAGAGCGGGGGGCAAGCTACGAGCAGTACTTC. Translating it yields CASSPERGASYEQYF.

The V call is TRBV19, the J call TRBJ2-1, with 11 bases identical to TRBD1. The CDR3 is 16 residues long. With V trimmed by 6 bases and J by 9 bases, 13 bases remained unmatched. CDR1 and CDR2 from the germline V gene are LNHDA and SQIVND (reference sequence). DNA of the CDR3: TGTGCCAGTAGCCCCACCGGGACAGGGGGTGGTAGTGAGCAGTTCTTC. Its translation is CASSPTGTGGGSEQFF.

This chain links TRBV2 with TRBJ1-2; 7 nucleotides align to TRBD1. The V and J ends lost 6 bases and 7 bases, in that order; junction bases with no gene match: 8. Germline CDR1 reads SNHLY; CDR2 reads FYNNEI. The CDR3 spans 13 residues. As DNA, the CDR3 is TGTGCCAGCAGGGTAACAGGGGCAGGTGGCTACACCTTC. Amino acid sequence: CASRVTGAGGYTF. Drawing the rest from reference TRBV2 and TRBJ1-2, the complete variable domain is EPEVTQTPSHQVTQMGQEVILRCVPISNHLYFYWYRQILGQKVEFLVSFYNNEISEKSEIFDDQFSVERPDGSNFTLKIRSTKLEDSAMYFCASRVTGAGGYTFGSGTRLTVV.

As DNA, the CDR3 is TGCGCCAGCAGCTTGATGCCGGGGTCAGATACGCAGTATTTT. Protein sequence: CASSLMPGSDTQYF. The chain joins TRBV5-1 to TRBJ2-3, with a tentative D call TRBD2 (5 bases). Trimming took off 1 base at V and 4 bases at J, with 10 bases between the two ends. Germline V gives CDR1 SGHRS, CDR2 YFSETQ. The CDR3 covers 14 residues.

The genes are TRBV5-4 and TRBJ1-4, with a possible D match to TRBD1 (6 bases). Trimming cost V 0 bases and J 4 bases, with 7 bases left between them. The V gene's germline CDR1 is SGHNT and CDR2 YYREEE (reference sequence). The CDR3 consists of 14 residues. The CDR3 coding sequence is TGTGCCAGCAGCTTGGGGGGGCGTAATGAAAAACTGTTTTTT. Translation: CASSLGGRNEKLFF. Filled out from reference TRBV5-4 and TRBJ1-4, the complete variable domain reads ETGVTQSPTHLIKTRGQQVTLRCSSQSGHNTVSWYQQALGQGPQFIFQYYREEENGRGNFPPRFSGLQFPNYSSELNVNALELDDSALYLCASSLGGRNEKLFFGSGTQLSVL.

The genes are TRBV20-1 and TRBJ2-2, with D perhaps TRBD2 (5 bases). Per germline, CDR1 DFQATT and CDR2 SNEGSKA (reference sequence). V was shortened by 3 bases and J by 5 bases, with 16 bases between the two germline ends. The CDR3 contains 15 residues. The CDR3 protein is CSASSFSEVTGELFF. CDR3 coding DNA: TGCAGTGCTAGTTCCTTTAGCGAGGTAACCGGGGAGCTGTTTTTT.

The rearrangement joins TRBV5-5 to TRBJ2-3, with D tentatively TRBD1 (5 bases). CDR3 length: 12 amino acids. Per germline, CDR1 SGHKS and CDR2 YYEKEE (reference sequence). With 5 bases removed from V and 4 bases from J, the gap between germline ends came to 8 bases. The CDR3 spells CASREGADTQYF. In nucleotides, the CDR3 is TGTGCCAGCAGGGAAGGGGCAGATACGCAGTATTTT.

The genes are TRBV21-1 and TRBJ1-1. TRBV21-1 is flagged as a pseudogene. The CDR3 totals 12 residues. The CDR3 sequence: CAGPLGNTEAFF. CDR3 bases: TGTGCCGGACCACTAGGCAACACTGAAGCTTTCTTT.

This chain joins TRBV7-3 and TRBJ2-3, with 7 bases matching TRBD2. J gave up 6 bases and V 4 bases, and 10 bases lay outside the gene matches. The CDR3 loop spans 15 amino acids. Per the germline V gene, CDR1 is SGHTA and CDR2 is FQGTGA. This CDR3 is CASSSSGGGRDTQYF. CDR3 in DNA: TGTGCCAGCAGCTCTAGCGGTGGGGGGAGGGATACGCAGTATTTT.

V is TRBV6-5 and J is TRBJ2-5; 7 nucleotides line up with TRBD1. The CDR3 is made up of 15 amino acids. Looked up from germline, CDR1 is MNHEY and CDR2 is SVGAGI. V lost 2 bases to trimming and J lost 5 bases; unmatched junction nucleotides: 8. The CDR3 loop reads CASSYQRQGEETQYF. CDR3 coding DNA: TGTGCCAGCAGTTACCAAAGACAGGGCGAGGAGACCCAGTACTTC.

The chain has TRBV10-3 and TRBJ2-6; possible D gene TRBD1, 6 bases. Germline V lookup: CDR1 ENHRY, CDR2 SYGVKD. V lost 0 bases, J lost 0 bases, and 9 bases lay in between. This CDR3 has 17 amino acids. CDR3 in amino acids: CAISESRGTSGANVLTF. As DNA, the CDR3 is TGTGCCATCAGTGAGTCGAGGGGGACCTCTGGGGCCAACGTCCTGACTTTC.

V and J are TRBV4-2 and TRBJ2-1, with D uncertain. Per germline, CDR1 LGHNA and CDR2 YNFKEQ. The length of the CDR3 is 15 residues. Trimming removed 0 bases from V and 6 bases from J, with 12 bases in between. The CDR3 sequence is CASSQDPGTANEQFF. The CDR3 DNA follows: TGTGCCAGCAGCCAAGATCCAGGAACGGCCAATGAGCAGTTCTTC.